This T cell receptor (beta chain) was found in a study of CD8 T cells in Susac syndrome. Reverse transcription of about 0.5 to 1 ug RNA was carried out with random hexamers. The CDR3 of TCR beta was amplified by immunoSEQ multiplex PCR across 54 Vbeta and 13 Jbeta. TCRdb processed the immunoSEQ multiplex PCR reads anew with MiXCR; each CDR3 protein has one entry. The table records about 240,000 distinct CDR3 sequences, about 96% of them present only once. The TEMRA cells underwent FACS enrichment, while the CD8+ and CD4+ T cells underwent negative isolation. Whole-study findings and limits: The CD4+ T cell repertoire of patients with Susac syndrome showed no detectable clonal expansion.

Worth noting for this clonotype: Antigen: not known.

CDR1 is MNHNS and CDR2 is SASEGT in the germline V gene. Trimming pared 3 bases from V and 9 bases from J, leaving 11 bases between. The CDR3 covers 12 residues. The sequenced material came from CD4+ T cells from PBMCs. V gene TRBV6-1 combines with J gene TRBJ1-1; D is uncertain. This sequence was found in a human donor with Susac syndrome. The CDR3 nucleotides are TGTGCCAGCAGTGAGTTGGGAACTAAAGCTTTCTTT. Translation: CASSELGTKAFF.